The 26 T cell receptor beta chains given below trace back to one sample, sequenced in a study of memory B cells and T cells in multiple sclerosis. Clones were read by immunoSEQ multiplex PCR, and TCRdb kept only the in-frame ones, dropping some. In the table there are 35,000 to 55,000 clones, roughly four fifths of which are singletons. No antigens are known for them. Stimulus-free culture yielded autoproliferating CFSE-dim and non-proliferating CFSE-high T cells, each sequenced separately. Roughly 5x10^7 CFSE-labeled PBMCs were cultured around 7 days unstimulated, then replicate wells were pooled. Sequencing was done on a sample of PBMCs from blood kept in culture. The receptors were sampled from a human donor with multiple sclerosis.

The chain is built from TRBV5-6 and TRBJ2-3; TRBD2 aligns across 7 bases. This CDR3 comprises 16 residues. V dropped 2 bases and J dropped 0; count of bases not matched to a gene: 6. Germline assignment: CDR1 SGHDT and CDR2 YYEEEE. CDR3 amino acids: CASSFLGEGSTDTQYF. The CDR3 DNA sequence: TGTGCCAGCAGCTTTCTAGGGGAGGGAAGCACAGATACGCAGTATTTT.

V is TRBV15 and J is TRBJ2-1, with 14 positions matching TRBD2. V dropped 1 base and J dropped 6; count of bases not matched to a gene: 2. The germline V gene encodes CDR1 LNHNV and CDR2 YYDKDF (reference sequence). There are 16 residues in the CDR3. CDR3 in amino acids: CATSRGTSGGFNEQFF. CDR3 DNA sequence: TGTGCCACCAGCAGAGGGACTAGCGGGGGGTTCAATGAGCAGTTCTTC.

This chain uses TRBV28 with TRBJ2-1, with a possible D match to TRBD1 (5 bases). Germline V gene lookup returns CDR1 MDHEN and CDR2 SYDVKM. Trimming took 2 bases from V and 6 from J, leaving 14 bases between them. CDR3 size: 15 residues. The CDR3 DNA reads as TGTGCCAGCAGTTTAAATATTGATCAGGGCAATGAGCAGTTCTTC. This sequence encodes CASSLNIDQGNEQFF.

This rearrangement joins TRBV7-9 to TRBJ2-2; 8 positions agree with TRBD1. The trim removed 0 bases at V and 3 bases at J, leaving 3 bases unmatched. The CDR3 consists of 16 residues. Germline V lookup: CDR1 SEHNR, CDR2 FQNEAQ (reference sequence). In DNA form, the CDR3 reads TGTGCCAGCAGCTTAGCAGCACAGGGGGACACCGGGGAGCTGTTTTTT. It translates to CASSLAAQGDTGELFF. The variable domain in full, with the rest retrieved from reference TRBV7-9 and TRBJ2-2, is DTGVSQNPRHKITKRGQNVTFRCDPISEHNRLYWYRQTLGQGPEFLTYFQNEAQLEKSRLLSDRFSAERPKGSFSTLEIQRTEQGDSAMYLCASSLAAQGDTGELFFGEGSRLTVL.

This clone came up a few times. CDR3 protein: CSVEATVNTEAFF. As DNA, the CDR3 is TGCAGCGTTGAAGCGACGGTGAACACTGAAGCTTTCTTT. This rearrangement joins TRBV29-1 to TRBJ1-1; no definite D call. The CDR3 contains 13 residues. Trimming removed 1 base at V and 0 bases at J, with 6 bases between. Germline V gives CDR1 SQVTM, CDR2 ANQGSEA.

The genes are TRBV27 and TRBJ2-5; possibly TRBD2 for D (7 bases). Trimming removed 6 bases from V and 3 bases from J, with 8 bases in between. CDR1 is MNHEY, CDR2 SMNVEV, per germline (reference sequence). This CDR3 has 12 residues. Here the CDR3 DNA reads TGTGCCAGCAGAGGGGGGGAAGAGACCCAGTACTTC. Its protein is CASRGGEETQYF.

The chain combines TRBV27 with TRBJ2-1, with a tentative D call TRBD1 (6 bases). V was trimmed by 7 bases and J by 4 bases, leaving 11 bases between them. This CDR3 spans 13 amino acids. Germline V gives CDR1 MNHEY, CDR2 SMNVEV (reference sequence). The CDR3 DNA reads TGTGCCAGCAACCCCACAGGGTACAATGAGCAGTTCTTC. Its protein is CASNPTGYNEQFF.

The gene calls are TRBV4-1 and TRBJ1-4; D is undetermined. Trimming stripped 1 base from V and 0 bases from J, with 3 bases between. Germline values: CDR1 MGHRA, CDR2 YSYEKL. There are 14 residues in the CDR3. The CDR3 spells CASSQGATNEKLFF. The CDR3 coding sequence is TGCGCCAGCAGCCAAGGAGCAACTAATGAAAAACTGTTTTTT.

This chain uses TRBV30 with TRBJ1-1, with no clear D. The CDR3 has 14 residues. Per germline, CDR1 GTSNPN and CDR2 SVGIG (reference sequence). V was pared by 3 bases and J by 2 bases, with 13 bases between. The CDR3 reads CAWSYSGENTEAFF. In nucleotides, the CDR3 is TGTGCCTGGAGCTACAGCGGAGAAAACACTGAAGCTTTCTTT.

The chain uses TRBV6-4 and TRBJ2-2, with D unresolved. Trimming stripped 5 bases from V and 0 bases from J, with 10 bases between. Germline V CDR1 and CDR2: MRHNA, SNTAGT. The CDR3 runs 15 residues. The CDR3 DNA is TGTGCCAGCAGTATAGACTCCTCGAACACCGGGGAGCTGTTTTTT. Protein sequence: CASSIDSSNTGELFF.

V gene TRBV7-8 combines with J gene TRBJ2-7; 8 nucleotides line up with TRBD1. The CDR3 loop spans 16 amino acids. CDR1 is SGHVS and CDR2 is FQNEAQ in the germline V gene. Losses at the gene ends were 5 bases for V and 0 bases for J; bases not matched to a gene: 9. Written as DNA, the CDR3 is TGTGCCAGCAGCGTAGACATAGGACAGGGCTCCTACGAGCAGTACTTC. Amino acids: CASSVDIGQGSYEQYF. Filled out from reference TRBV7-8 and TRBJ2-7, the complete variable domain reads GAGVSQSPRYKVAKRGQDVALRCDPISGHVSLFWYQQALGQGPEFLTYFQNEAQLDKSGLPSDRFFAERPEGSVSTLKIQRTQQEDSAVYLCASSVDIGQGSYEQYFGPGTRLTVT.

The CDR3: CASSLKWGTALSGNTIYF. In nucleotides, the CDR3 is TGTGCCAGCAGCTTAAAGTGGGGGACGGCTCTCTCTGGAAACACCATATATTTT. The V and J genes are TRBV7-9 and TRBJ1-3; TRBD1 might be the D (5 bases). The CDR3 consists of 18 residues. CDR1 SEHNR and CDR2 FQNEAQ come from the germline V gene (reference sequence). Trimming took off 2 bases at V and 0 bases at J, with 17 bases between the two ends.

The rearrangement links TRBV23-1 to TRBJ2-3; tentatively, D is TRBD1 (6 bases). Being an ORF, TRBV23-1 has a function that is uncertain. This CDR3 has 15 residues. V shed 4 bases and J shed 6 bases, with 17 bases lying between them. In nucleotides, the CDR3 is TGCGCCAGCAGTCGGGGGACACCGAATCGGGATACGCAGTATTTT. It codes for CASSRGTPNRDTQYF.

The CDR3 coding sequence is TGTGCCAGCAGTTTGCTCGGCTACGAGCAGTACTTC. Translated: CASSLLGYEQYF. The chain has TRBV28 and TRBJ2-7; no firm D call. V lost 3 bases to trimming and J lost 3 bases, with 6 bases between them. This CDR3 has 12 residues. Germline lookup yields CDR1 MDHEN and CDR2 SYDVKM.

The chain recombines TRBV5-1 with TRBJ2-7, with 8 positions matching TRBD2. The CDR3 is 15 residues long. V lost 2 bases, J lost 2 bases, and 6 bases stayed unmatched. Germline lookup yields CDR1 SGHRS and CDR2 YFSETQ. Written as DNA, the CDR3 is TGCGCCAGCAGCTTTTCAGCGGGGGCGACCTACGAGCAGTACTTC. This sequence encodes CASSFSAGATYEQYF. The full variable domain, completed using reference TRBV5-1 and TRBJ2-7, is KAGVTQTPRYLIKTRGQQVTLSCSPISGHRSVSWYQQTPGQGLQFLFEYFSETQRNKGNFPGRFSGRQFSNSRSEMNVSTLELGDSALYLCASSFSAGATYEQYFGPGTRLTVT.

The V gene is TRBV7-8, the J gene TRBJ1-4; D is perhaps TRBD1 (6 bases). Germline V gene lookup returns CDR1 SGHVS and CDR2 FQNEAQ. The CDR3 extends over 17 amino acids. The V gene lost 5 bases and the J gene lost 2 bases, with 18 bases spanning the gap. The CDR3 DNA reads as TGTGCCAGCAGCCCACGGGACACCTCGTCGACTAATGAAAAACTGTTTTTT. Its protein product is CASSPRDTSSTNEKLFF.

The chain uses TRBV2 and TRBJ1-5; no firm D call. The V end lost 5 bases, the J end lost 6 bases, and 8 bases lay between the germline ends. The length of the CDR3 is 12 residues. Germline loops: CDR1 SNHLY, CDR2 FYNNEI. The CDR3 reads CASSSGGQPQHF. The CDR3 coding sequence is TGTGCCAGCAGTTCTGGAGGTCAGCCCCAGCATTTT.

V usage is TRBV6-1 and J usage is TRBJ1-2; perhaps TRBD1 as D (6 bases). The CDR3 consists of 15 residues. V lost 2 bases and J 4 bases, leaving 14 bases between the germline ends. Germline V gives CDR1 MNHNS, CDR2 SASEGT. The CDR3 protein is CASSERQQGGYGYTF. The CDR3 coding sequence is TGTGCCAGCAGTGAACGCCAACAGGGAGGCTATGGCTACACCTTC.

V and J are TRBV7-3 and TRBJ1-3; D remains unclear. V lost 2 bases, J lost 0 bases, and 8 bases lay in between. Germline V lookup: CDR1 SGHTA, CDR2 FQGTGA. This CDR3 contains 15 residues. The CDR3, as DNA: TGTGCCAGCAGCTTAGACGGAAACTCTGGAAACACCATATATTTT. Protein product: CASSLDGNSGNTIYF.

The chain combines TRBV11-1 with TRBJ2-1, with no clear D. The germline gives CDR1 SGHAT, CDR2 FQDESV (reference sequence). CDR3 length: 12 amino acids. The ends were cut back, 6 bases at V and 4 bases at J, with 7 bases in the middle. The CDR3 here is CASSFPYNEQFF. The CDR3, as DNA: TGTGCCAGCAGTTTTCCTTACAATGAGCAGTTCTTC.

This CDR3 is CSVEGPTYEQYF. The CDR3 coding sequence is TGCAGCGTTGAAGGTCCGACCTACGAGCAGTACTTC. The chain recombines TRBV29-1 with TRBJ2-7; no clear D. Trimming removed 1 base from V and 2 bases from J, with 6 bases in between. Germline values: CDR1 SQVTM, CDR2 ANQGSEA. The CDR3 loop spans 12 amino acids.

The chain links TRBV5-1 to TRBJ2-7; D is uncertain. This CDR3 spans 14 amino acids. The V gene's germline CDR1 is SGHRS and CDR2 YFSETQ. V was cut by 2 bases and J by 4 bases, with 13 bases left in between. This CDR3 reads CASSFGSPMYEQYF. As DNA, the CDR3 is TGCGCCAGCAGCTTTGGATCCCCTATGTACGAGCAGTACTTC.

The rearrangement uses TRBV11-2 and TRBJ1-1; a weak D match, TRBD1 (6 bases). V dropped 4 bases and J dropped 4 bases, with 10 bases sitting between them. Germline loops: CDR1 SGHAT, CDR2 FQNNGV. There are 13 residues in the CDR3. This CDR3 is CASSYRGGTEAFF. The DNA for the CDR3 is TGTGCCAGCAGCTATAGAGGGGGCACTGAAGCTTTCTTT.

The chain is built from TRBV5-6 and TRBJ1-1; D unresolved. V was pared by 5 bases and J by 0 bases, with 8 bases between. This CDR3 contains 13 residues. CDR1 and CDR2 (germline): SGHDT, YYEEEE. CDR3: CASRPGLNTEAFF. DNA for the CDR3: TGTGCCAGCAGGCCGGGGTTGAACACTGAAGCTTTCTTT.

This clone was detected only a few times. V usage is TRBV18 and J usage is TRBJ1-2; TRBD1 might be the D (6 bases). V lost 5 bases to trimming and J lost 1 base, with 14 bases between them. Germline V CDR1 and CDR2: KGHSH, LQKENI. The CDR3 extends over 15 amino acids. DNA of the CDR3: TGTGCCAGCTCAAGCCGGACAGTCAATAACTATGGCTACACCTTC. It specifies CASSSRTVNNYGYTF.

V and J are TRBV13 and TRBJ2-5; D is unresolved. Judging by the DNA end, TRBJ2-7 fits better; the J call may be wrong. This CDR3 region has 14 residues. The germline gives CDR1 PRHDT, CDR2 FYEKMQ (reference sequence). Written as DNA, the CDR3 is TGTGCCAGCAGCTTAGAGGGCAATTCCTACGAGCAGTACTTC. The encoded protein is CASSLEGNSYEQYF.